These 25 T cell receptor beta chains were all obtained from the same sample, sequenced in a study of siplizumab effects on memory and regulatory T cells. TCRdb keeps only in-frame clones here, not all; method: immunoSEQ multiplex PCR. Here the sample spans roughly 100,000 clones, roughly 92% being singletons. The specimen sequenced was Tregs sorted from blood. The source is a human donor in good health.

The chain has TRBV19 and TRBJ1-5; D gene ambiguous. Germline lookup yields CDR1 LNHDA and CDR2 SQIVND (reference sequence). Trimming pared 3 bases from V and 1 base from J, leaving 16 bases between. CDR3 length: 17 residues. The CDR3 here is CASSMAKDRRSNQPQHF. For the CDR3, the DNA is TGTGCCAGTAGTATGGCCAAGGACCGGAGGAGCAATCAGCCCCAGCATTTT.

V and J are TRBV5-1 and TRBJ2-5, with 10 bases matching TRBD1. Trimming cost V 4 bases and J 5 bases; bases outside gene matches: 2. The CDR3 covers 13 residues. Germline lookup yields CDR1 SGHRS and CDR2 YFSETQ. The CDR3 DNA reads TGCGCCAGCAGCCTGGGACAGGGGGAGACCCAGTACTTC. Its protein product is CASSLGQGETQYF. The full variable domain, completed using reference TRBV5-1 and TRBJ2-5, is KAGVTQTPRYLIKTRGQQVTLSCSPISGHRSVSWYQQTPGQGLQFLFEYFSETQRNKGNFPGRFSGRQFSNSRSEMNVSTLELGDSALYLCASSLGQGETQYFGPGTRLLVL.

The rearrangement joins TRBV15 to TRBJ1-1; tentatively, D is TRBD1 (6 bases). CDR1 is LNHNV and CDR2 is YYDKDF in the germline V gene (reference sequence). Trimming shortened V by 3 bases and J by 4 bases, and 18 bases separated the two germline ends. The length of the CDR3 is 16 residues. The CDR3 bases are TGTGCCACCAGCAGGCGGGCCGGGGGGGCCGGCACTGAAGCTTTCTTT. The encoded protein is CATSRRAGGAGTEAFF.

This chain's CDR3 is CASSVPGTGKHEQYF. The CDR3 DNA reads as TGTGCCAGCAGCGTGCCCGGGACAGGGAAGCACGAGCAGTACTTC. The chain carries TRBV11-2 and TRBJ2-7; 9 bases are a match to TRBD1. CDR3 size: 15 residues. V shed 5 bases and J 5 bases; nucleotides not matched to a gene: 10. Germline-derived CDR1 and CDR2 are SGHAT and FQNNGV.

The chain is built from TRBV6-1 and TRBJ1-2; the D is unclear. The CDR3 consists of 16 residues. In germline, CDR1 is MNHNS, CDR2 SASEGT. Trimming took 3 bases from V and 0 from J, leaving 14 bases between them. Here the CDR3 reads CASSEFSGLANYGYTF. As DNA, the CDR3 is TGTGCCAGCAGTGAGTTCTCTGGACTAGCTAACTATGGCTACACCTTC.

The chain recombines TRBV18 with TRBJ2-1, with unresolved D. The CDR3 is 18 residues long. Germline V CDR1 and CDR2: KGHSH, LQKENI. V gave up 2 bases and J gave up 7 bases, with 24 bases separating them. The CDR3 DNA reads TGTGCCAGCTCACCAATAACCTTTGGTGCGGTCTTGGGGAATGAGCAGTTCTTC. This gives the protein CASSPITFGAVLGNEQFF.

V is TRBV6-1 and J is TRBJ1-2; D is undetermined. V lost 2 bases and J 7 bases, leaving 5 bases between the germline ends. The CDR3 spans 11 residues. CDR1 MNHNS and CDR2 SASEGT come from the germline V gene. The CDR3 DNA follows: TGTGCCAGCAGTGAACATAGTGGCTACACCTTC. Protein sequence: CASSEHSGYTF.

This clone was found a few times. V gene TRBV5-4 combines with J gene TRBJ1-2, with 8 bases matching TRBD1. Germline assignment: CDR1 SGHNT and CDR2 YYREEE (reference sequence). The CDR3 sequence is 14 residues long. V gave up 4 bases and J gave up 8 bases; unmatched junction bases: 10. The DNA of the CDR3 is TGTGCCAGCAGCCGAACCGACAGGGGTTCGGGCTACACCTTC. Translation gives CASSRTDRGSGYTF.

Only one count was recorded for this clone. The V and J genes are TRBV30 and TRBJ2-1, with D unresolved. The V gene's germline CDR1 is GTSNPN and CDR2 SVGIG (reference sequence). V gave up 6 bases and J gave up 3 bases, with 3 bases separating them. CDR3 length: 10 amino acids. The CDR3 nucleotides read TGTGCCTGCTTCTACAATGAGCAGTTCTTC. This codes for CACFYNEQFF.

The chain is built from TRBV2 and TRBJ2-2, with D perhaps TRBD2 (6 bases). Germline-derived CDR1 and CDR2 are SNHLY and FYNNEI. The CDR3 runs 17 residues. V dropped 6 bases and J dropped 1 base, with 18 bases sitting between them. CDR3 nucleotides: TGTGCCAGCAGCACCCCTTTTGGCGGGATGAACACCGGGGAGCTGTTTTTT. It is translated as CASSTPFGGMNTGELFF.

Comments on this clone: Distinct nucleotide sequences in the sample also encode this CDR3. CDR3 region: CASSERGGYTF. CDR3 bases: TGTGCCAGCAGTGAAAGAGGGGGCTACACCTTC. The chain uses TRBV6-1 and TRBJ1-2; unclear D gene. Germline V lookup: CDR1 MNHNS, CDR2 SASEGT. This CDR3 has 11 residues. Trimming took 2 bases from V and 8 from J, leaving 6 bases between them.

V is TRBV18 and J is TRBJ1-4; D remains ambiguous. Germline V gene sequence: CDR1 KGHSH, CDR2 LQKENI. V was pared by 3 bases and J by 2 bases, with 13 bases between. CDR3 length: 16 amino acids. The DNA for the CDR3 is TGTGCCAGCTCACCGACCCCCGGAAAGACTAATGAAAAACTGTTTTTT. Its translation is CASSPTPGKTNEKLFF.

The table lists this clone with a count of one. V and J are TRBV5-1 and TRBJ2-2; D is uncertain. The CDR3 covers 15 residues. Germline CDR1 SGHRS, CDR2 YFSETQ. The germline V and J ends were trimmed by 1 base and 0 bases, with 7 bases remaining between them. The CDR3 reads CASSLRRANTGELFF. In DNA, the CDR3 is TGCGCCAGCAGCTTGAGAAGGGCGAACACCGGGGAGCTGTTTTTT.

The chain uses TRBV7-2 and TRBJ2-1; D is unclear. This CDR3 has 15 residues. Germline assignment: CDR1 SGHTA and CDR2 FQGNSA. V lost 2 bases and J 3 bases, leaving 11 bases between the germline ends. The CDR3 spells CASSLTRRLYNEQFF. As DNA, the CDR3 is TGTGCCAGCAGCTTAACCCGTAGGCTCTACAATGAGCAGTTCTTC.

The chain joins TRBV5-5 to TRBJ2-3, with 10 positions matching TRBD1. The CDR3 runs 16 residues. Germline CDR1 reads SGHKS; CDR2 reads YYEKEE (reference sequence). Trimming took 4 bases from V and 2 from J; bases not matched to a gene: 7. CDR3 sequence reads: CASSRGQGLSTDTQYF. As DNA, the CDR3 is TGTGCCAGCAGCCGGGGACAGGGGCTATCCACAGATACGCAGTATTTT.

The gene calls are TRBV27 and TRBJ1-2; TRBD1 is a possible D gene (6 bases). This CDR3 is 17 amino acids long. Per germline, CDR1 MNHEY and CDR2 SMNVEV (reference sequence). V was shortened by 6 bases and J by 4 bases, with 24 bases between the two germline ends. The CDR3 bases are TGTGCCAGCAGGGGGGGCTCGGGGGGAGGACTTACCTATGGCTACACCTTC. Translation gives CASRGGSGGGLTYGYTF.

The chain joins TRBV18 to TRBJ1-2; D call uncertain. Germline values: CDR1 KGHSH, CDR2 LQKENI. The CDR3 contains 11 residues. V was shortened by 4 bases and J by 8 bases, with 8 bases between the two germline ends. This chain's CDR3 is CASSHSVGYTF. The CDR3 coding sequence is TGTGCCAGCTCACACTCTGTCGGCTACACCTTC.

CDR3 sequence: CASRHLQGATNTEAFF. CDR3 in DNA: TGTGCCAGCAGACACCTCCAGGGGGCCACGAACACTGAAGCTTTCTTT. The chain combines TRBV27 with TRBJ1-1; 8 nucleotides line up with TRBD1. Unmatched junction bases numbered 10, after V lost 6 bases and J lost 1 base. The CDR3 loop spans 16 amino acids. Germline V gene lookup returns CDR1 MNHEY and CDR2 SMNVEV (reference sequence).

In this sample, this clone turned up once. The chain combines TRBV7-9 with TRBJ1-3, with 10 bases matching TRBD1. The V gene end was trimmed by 5 bases and the J gene end by 7 bases; junction bases not matched to a gene: 2. CDR1 and CDR2 (germline): SEHNR, FQNEAQ (reference sequence). CDR3 length: 13 residues. The CDR3 DNA follows: TGTGCCAGCAGCATGGGACAGGGGAACACCATATATTTT. Its protein product is CASSMGQGNTIYF.

The chain employs TRBV11-3 and TRBJ2-1, with 14 nucleotides matching TRBD2. The CDR3 loop spans 17 amino acids. Per germline, CDR1 SGHNT and CDR2 YENEEA. The junction had 12 bases not matched to a gene; V was cut back by 4 bases and J by 10 bases. The CDR3 bases are TGTGCCAGCAGCTACCGAGGACTAGCGGGGGGCGTGGGCGAGCAGTTCTTC. It yields the protein CASSYRGLAGGVGEQFF.

V gene TRBV28 combines with J gene TRBJ1-3, with D possibly being TRBD1 (5 bases). V lost 6 bases and J 2 bases, leaving 14 bases between the germline ends. The CDR3 extends over 15 amino acids. The germline V gene has CDR1 MDHEN and CDR2 SYDVKM. The CDR3 here is CASSSNDRAGNTIYF. Here the CDR3 DNA reads TGTGCCAGCAGCTCGAACGACAGAGCTGGAAACACCATATATTTT.

The chain uses TRBV30 and TRBJ2-4, with 7 bases lining up with TRBD1. V was clipped by 4 bases and J by 3 bases; unmatched bases: 6. The germline gives CDR1 GTSNPN, CDR2 SVGIG (reference sequence). The CDR3 sequence is 14 residues long. In DNA form, the CDR3 reads TGTGCCTGGAACCCACAGGGGTACAAAAACATTCAGTACTTC. It translates to CAWNPQGYKNIQYF.

The gene calls are TRBV4-1 and TRBJ2-2, with TRBD2 identical over 7 bases. CDR3 length equals 16 residues. V lost 5 bases, J lost 3 bases, and 9 bases stayed unmatched. Germline values: CDR1 MGHRA, CDR2 YSYEKL. Here the CDR3 reads CASSSLSGGDTGELFF. In DNA, the CDR3 is TGCGCCAGCAGCTCCCTCTCGGGGGGTGACACCGGGGAGCTGTTTTTT.

The chain employs TRBV29-1 and TRBJ1-2; 9 bases match TRBD1. Germline lookup yields CDR1 SQVTM and CDR2 ANQGSEA. The trim removed 5 bases at V and 12 bases at J, leaving 16 bases unmatched. The CDR3 has 14 amino acids. The CDR3 reads CSVTNRDRASWDTF. The CDR3 DNA reads as TGCAGCGTTACGAACCGGGACAGGGCCTCTTGGGACACCTTC.

The CDR3 DNA is TGTGCCAGCAGTTCCTTAGCGGGAGGGCCCTGGGAGACCCAGTACTTC. It translates to CASSSLAGGPWETQYF. The J gene is TRBJ2-5, the V gene TRBV27; the match to TRBD2 covers 11 bases. Germline CDR1 is MNHEY and CDR2 is SMNVEV (reference sequence). The length of the CDR3 is 16 residues. Trimming removed 4 bases from V and 5 bases from J; junction bases left unmatched: 9.